One TCR beta chain is described in this entry. The sample originates from a study of blood T cell repertoires in COVID-19. About the study: Collection of acute and convalescent COVID-19 samples took place in the United States, Italy and Spain. PBMCs, B-cell-depleted T cells, or T cells provided the cDNA or gDNA that made up the material.

Authors' processing steps: Amplification from reference gene primers served as the basis for estimated nucleated cell counts. The repertoire was sequenced with immunoSEQ multiplex PCR; TCRdb's copy has only in-frame clones and lacks some. V and J calls and clone size are given by that table; D and trimming were obtained from the DNA. The sample holds about 300,000 clones, about nine tenths seen once. CDR1 is SGHAT and CDR2 is FQNNGV in the germline V gene. The CDR3 runs 16 residues. With 10 bases clipped from V and 0 bases from J, the junction kept 10 bases outside the gene matches. Clinical histories supplied by participants themselves formed the basis of cohort assignment.

The chain joins TRBV11-2 to TRBJ1-4, with TRBD1 matching over 8 bases. Input material: PBMCs or T cells enriched from blood (not recorded which). The receptor comes from a man younger than 45 who had recovered from COVID-19. In nucleotides, the CDR3 is TGTGCCACAGGACAGGGAATAATTCCAACTAATGAAAAACTGTTTTTT. Translation gives CATGQGIIPTNEKLFF.